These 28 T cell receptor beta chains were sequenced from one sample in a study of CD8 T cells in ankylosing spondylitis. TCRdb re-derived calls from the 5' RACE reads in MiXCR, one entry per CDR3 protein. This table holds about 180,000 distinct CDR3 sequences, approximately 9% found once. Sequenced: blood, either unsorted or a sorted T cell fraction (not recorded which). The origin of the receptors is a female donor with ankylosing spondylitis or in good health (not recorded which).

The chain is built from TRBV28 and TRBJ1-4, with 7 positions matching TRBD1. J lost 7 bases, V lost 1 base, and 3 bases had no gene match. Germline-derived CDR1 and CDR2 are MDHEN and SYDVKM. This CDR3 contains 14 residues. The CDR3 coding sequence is TGTGCCAGCAGTTTATACAGGGGAGGTGAAAAACTGTTTTTT. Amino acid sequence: CASSLYRGGEKLFF.

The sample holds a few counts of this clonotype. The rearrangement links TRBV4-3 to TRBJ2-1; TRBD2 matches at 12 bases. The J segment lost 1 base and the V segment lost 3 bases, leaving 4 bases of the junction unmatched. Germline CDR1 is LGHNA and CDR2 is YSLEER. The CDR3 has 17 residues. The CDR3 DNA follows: TGCGCCAGCAGCCAGGGTACTAGCGGGAGGTCCTACAATGAGCAGTTCTTC. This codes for CASSQGTSGRSYNEQFF.

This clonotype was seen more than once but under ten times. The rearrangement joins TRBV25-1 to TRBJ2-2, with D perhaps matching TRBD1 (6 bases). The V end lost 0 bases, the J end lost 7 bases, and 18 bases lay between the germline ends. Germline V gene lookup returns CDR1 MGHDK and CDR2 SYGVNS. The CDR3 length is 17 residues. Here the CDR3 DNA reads TGTGCCAGCAGTGAATATTTCACCAACAGGGTCAACGGGGAGCTGTTTTTT. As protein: CASSEYFTNRVNGELFF.

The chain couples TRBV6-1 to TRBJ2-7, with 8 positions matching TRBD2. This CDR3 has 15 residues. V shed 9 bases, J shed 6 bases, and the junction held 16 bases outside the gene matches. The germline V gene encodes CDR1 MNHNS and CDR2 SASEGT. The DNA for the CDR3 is TGTGCCAGTATGATCTACGGGACTAGTCTGAGCGAGCAGTACTTC. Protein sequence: CASMIYGTSLSEQYF.

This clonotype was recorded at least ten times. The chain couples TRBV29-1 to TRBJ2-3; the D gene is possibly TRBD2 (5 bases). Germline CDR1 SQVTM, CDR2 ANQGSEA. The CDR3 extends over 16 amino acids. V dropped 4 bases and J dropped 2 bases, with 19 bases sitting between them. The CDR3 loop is CSVVPTGWQNTDTQYF. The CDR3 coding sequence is TGCAGCGTTGTCCCGACGGGGTGGCAGAACACAGATACGCAGTATTTT.

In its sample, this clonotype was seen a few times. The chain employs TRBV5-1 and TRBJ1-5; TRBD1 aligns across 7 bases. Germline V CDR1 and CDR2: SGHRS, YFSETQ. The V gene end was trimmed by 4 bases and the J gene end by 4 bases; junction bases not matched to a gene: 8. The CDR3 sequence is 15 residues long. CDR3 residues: CASSPTGTLNQPQHF. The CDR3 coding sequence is TGCGCCAGCAGCCCGACAGGGACACTTAATCAGCCCCAGCATTTT. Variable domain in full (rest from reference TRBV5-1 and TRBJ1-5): KAGVTQTPRYLIKTRGQQVTLSCSPISGHRSVSWYQQTPGQGLQFLFEYFSETQRNKGNFPGRFSGRQFSNSRSEMNVSTLELGDSALYLCASSPTGTLNQPQHFGDGTRLSIL.

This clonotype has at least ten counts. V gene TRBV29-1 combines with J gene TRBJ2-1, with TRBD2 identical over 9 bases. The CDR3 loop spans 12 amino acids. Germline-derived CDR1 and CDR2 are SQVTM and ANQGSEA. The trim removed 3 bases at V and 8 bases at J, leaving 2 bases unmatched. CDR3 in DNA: TGCAGCGTTGATCTAGCGGGATATGAGCAGTTCTTC. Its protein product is CSVDLAGYEQFF.

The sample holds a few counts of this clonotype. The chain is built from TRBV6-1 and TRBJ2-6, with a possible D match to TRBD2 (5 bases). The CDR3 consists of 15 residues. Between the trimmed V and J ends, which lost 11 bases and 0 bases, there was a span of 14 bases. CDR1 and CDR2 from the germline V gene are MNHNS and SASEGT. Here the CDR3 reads CAGRRDPSGANVLTF. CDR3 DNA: TGTGCCGGCCGACGGGATCCCTCTGGGGCCAACGTCCTGACTTTC.

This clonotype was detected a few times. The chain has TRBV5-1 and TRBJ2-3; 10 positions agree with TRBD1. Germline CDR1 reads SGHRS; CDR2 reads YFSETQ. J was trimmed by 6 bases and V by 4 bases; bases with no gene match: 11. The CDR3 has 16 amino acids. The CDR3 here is CASSLQLGTGVDTQYF. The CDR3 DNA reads TGCGCCAGCAGCCTCCAGTTGGGGACAGGGGTGGATACGCAGTATTTT.

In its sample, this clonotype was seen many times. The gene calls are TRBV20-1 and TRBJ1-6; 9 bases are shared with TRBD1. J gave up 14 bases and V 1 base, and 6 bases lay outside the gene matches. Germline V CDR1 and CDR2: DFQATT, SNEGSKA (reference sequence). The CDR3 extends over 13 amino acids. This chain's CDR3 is CSARGGDRATLHF. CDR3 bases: TGCAGTGCTAGAGGGGGGGACAGGGCGACCCTCCACTTT.

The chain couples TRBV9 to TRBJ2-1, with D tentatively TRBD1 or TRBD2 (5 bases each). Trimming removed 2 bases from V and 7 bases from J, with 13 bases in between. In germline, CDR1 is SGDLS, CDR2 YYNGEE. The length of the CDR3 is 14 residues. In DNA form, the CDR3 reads TGTGCCAGCAGCGTGGGGGACCCCGTGAATGAGCAGTTCTTC. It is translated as CASSVGDPVNEQFF.

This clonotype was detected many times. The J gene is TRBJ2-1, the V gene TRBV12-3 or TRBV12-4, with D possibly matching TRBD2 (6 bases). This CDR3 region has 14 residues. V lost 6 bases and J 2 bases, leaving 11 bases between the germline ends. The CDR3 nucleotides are TGTGCCAGCAGCACGGACTACCCCTACAATGAGCAGTTCTTC. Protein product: CASSTDYPYNEQFF.

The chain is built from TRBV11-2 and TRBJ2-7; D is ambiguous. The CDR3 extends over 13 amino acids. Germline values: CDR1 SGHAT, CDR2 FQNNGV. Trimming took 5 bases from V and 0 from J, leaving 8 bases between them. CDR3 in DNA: TGTGCCAGCAGCCACGACAACTCCTACGAGCAGTACTTC. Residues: CASSHDNSYEQYF.

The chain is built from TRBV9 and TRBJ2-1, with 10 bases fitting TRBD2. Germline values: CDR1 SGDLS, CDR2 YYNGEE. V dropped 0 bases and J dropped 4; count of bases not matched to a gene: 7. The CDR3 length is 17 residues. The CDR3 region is CASSVVRTSGGYNEQFF. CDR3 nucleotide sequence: TGTGCCAGCAGCGTAGTCCGGACTAGCGGCGGGTACAATGAGCAGTTCTTC.

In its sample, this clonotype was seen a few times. CDR3 DNA: TGTGCCAGCCGGGCGGGGCTGCGGGGTGAGCAGTTCTTC. Its translation is CASRAGLRGEQFF. The rearrangement links TRBV7-8 to TRBJ2-1; TRBD2 might be the D (6 bases). Trimming removed 8 bases at V and 9 bases at J, with 17 bases between. CDR3 length: 13 amino acids. Germline values: CDR1 SGHVS, CDR2 FQNEAQ.

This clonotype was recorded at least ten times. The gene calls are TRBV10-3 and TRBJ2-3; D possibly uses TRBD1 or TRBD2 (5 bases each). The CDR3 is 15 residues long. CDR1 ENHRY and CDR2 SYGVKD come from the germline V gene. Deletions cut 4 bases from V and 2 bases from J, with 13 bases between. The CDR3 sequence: CAISGRDRTTDTQYF. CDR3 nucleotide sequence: TGTGCCATCAGTGGTCGGGACCGAACCACAGATACGCAGTATTTT.

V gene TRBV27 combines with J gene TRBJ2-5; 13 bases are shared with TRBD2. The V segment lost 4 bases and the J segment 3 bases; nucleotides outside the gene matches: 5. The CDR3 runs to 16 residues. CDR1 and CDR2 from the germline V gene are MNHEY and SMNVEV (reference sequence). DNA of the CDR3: TGTGCCAGCAGTTCAGGGACTAGCGGGGCTGAAGAGACCCAGTACTTC. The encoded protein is CASSSGTSGAEETQYF.

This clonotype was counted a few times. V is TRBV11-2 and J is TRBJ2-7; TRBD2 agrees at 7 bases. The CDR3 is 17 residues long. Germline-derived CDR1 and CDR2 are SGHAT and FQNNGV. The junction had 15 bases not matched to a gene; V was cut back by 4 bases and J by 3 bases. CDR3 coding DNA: TGTGCCAGCAGCTCATCAGATTTGGGACTACTAAGCTACGAGCAGTACTTC. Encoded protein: CASSSSDLGLLSYEQYF.

The CDR3 sequence: CSARSATRESSYEQYF. CDR3 coding DNA: TGCAGTGCTAGGTCCGCCACGCGGGAGTCTTCCTACGAGCAGTACTTC. This chain links TRBV20-1 with TRBJ2-7; 7 bases are shared with TRBD2. The CDR3 contains 16 residues. Germline V gene lookup returns CDR1 DFQATT and CDR2 SNEGSKA (reference sequence). V was pared by 3 bases and J by 1 base, with 12 bases of the junction left unmatched.

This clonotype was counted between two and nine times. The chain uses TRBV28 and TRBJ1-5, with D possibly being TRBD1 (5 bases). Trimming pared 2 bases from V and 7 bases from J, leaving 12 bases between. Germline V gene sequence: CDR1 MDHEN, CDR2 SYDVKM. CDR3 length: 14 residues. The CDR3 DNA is TGTGCCAGCAGTTTAGAGGGGCATGGGCAGCCCCAGCATTTT. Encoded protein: CASSLEGHGQPQHF.

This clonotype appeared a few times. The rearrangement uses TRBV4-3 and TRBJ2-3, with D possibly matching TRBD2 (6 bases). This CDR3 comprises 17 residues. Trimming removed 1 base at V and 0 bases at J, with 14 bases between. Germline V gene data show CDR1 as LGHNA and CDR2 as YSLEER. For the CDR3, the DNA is TGCGCCAGCAGCCAAGGAGTAGCGCGGGGTAGCACAGATACGCAGTATTTT. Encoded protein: CASSQGVARGSTDTQYF.

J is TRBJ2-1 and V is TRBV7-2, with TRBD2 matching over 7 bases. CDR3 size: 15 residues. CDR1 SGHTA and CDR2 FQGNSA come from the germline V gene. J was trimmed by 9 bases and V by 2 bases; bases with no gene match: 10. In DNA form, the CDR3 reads TGTGCCAGCAGCTTAAATTCCGCGGGAGCGAGTGAGCAGTTCTTC. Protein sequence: CASSLNSAGASEQFF.

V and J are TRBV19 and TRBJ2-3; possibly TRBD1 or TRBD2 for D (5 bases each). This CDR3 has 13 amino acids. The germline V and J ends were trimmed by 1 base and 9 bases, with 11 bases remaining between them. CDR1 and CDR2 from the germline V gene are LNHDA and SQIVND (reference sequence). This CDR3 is CASSIGSGHTQYF. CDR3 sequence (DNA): TGTGCCAGTAGTATAGGGTCGGGGCACACGCAGTATTTT.

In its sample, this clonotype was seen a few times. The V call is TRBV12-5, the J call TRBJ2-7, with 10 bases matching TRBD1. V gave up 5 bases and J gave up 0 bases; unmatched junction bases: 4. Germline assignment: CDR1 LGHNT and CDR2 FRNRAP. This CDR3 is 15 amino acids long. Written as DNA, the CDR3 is TGTGCTAGTGGTGGGGGGACAGGGGCCTCCTACGAGCAGTACTTC. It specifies CASGGGTGASYEQYF.

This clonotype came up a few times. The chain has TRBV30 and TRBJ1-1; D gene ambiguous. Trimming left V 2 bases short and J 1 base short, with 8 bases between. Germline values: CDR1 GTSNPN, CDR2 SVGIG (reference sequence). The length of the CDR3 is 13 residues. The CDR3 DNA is TGTGCCTGGAGTATCGACGCGAACACTGAAGCTTTCTTT. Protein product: CAWSIDANTEAFF.

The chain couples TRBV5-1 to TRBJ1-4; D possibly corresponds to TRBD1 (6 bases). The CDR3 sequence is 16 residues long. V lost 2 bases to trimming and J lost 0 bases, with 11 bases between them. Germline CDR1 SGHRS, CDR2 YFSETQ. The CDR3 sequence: CASSLGQKATNEKLFF. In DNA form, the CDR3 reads TGCGCCAGCAGCTTAGGACAGAAAGCAACTAATGAAAAACTGTTTTTT.

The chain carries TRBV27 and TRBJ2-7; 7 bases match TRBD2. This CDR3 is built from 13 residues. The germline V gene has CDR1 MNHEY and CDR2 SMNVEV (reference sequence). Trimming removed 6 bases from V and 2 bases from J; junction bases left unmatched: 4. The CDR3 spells CASRLAPTYEQYF. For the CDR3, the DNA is TGTGCCAGCAGACTAGCGCCGACCTACGAGCAGTACTTC.

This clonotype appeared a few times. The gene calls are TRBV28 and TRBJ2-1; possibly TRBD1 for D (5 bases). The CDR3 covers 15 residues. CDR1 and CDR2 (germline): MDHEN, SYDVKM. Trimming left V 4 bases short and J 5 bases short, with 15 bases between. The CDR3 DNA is TGTGCCAGCAGTTCCCAACTGGGGCTGAACAATGAGCAGTTCTTC. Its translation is CASSSQLGLNNEQFF. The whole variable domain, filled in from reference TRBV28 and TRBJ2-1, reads DVKVTQSSRYLVKRTGEKVFLECVQDMDHENMFWYRQDPGLGLRLIYFSYDVKMKEKGDIPEGYSVSREKKERFSLILESASTNQTSMYLCASSSQLGLNNEQFFGPGTRLTVL.